The 18 T cell receptor beta chains listed next were all sequenced from one sample in a study of spatial heterogeneity in lung cancer. TCRdb passed the 5' RACE reads through MiXCR, listing each CDR3 protein once. The sample includes some 83,000 distinct CDR3 sequences, 8% of them seen just once. Time point here: sample taken at primary tumor resection. This specimen was PBMCs, taken at surgery. The receptor set was obtained from a male donor with early-stage non-small cell lung cancer.

This clonotype was counted at least ten times. This chain links TRBV19 with TRBJ2-2; 10 bases align to TRBD1. The germline V gene has CDR1 LNHDA and CDR2 SQIVND (reference sequence). V shed 11 bases and J 5 bases; nucleotides not matched to a gene: 11. This CDR3 comprises 15 residues. DNA of the CDR3: TGTGCCGCCCGGGACAGGGGCATTATAACCGGGGAGCTGTTTTTT. Translation: CAARDRGIITGELFF.

This clonotype was seen a few times. The rearrangement joins TRBV20-1 to TRBJ2-5, with D maybe TRBD2 (6 bases). The germline V gene encodes CDR1 DFQATT and CDR2 SNEGSKA (reference sequence). This CDR3 is built from 11 residues. V was clipped by 6 bases and J by 3 bases, with 8 bases between them. In DNA form, the CDR3 reads TGCAGTGCGGGACTCGAAGAGACCCAGTACTTC. As protein: CSAGLEETQYF.

The chain is built from TRBV5-8 and TRBJ2-1; D perhaps matches TRBD1 (6 bases). Trimming shortened V by 4 bases and J by 8 bases, and 19 bases separated the two germline ends. CDR1 is SGHTS, CDR2 YDEGEE, per germline. The CDR3 totals 15 residues. CDR3 amino acids: CASSPLGAETDEQFF. The CDR3 nucleotides are TGTGCCAGCAGCCCTCTGGGGGCAGAGACGGATGAGCAGTTCTTC.

About this clonotype itself: One base away lies a much larger clone, so this may be a sequencing read error. The V and J genes are TRBV7-2 and TRBJ2-3, with TRBD2 as a possible D gene (5 bases). Germline V gives CDR1 SGHTA, CDR2 FQGNSA. Trimming took 5 bases from V and 2 from J, leaving 23 bases between them. The CDR3 sequence is 18 residues long. The CDR3 nucleotides are TGTGCCAGCAGCAGCCCCCCCGGCCCCGGGATCGACACAGATACGCAGTATTTT. Translating gives CASSSPPGPGIDTDTQYF. The full variable domain, completed using reference TRBV7-2 and TRBJ2-3, is GAGVSQSPSNKVTEKGKDVELRCDPISGHTALYWYRQSLGQGLEFLIYFQGNSAPDKSGLPSDRFSAERTGGSVSTLTIQRTQQEDSAVYLCASSSPPGPGIDTDTQYFGPGTRLTVL.

This clonotype was detected ten times or more. V and J are TRBV6-5 and TRBJ2-1; D unresolved. This CDR3 contains 13 residues. Deletions cut 2 bases from V and 2 bases from J, with 4 bases between. In germline, CDR1 is MNHEY, CDR2 SVGAGI. CDR3 protein: CASSYDAYNEQFF. In DNA form, the CDR3 reads TGTGCCAGCAGTTACGATGCCTACAATGAGCAGTTCTTC.

The J gene is TRBJ1-6, the V gene TRBV27; possibly TRBD1 for D (5 bases). V lost 6 bases to trimming and J lost 8 bases, with 17 bases between them. The germline V gene has CDR1 MNHEY and CDR2 SMNVEV (reference sequence). CDR3 length equals 15 residues. CDR3 nucleotide sequence: TGTGCCAGCAGGCAGCAGACAGCAGGAGATTCACCCCTCCACTTT. Protein: CASRQQTAGDSPLHF.

V usage is TRBV6-2 or TRBV6-3 and J usage is TRBJ2-1, with 9 bases fitting TRBD2. CDR3 length equals 13 residues. CDR1 and CDR2 from the germline V gene are MNHEY and SVGEGT. V gave up 6 bases and J gave up 4 bases; unmatched junction bases: 1. The DNA of the CDR3 is TGTGCCAGCAGGACTAGCGGATACAATGAGCAGTTCTTC. This sequence encodes CASRTSGYNEQFF.

This clonotype appeared a few times. V usage is TRBV20-1 and J usage is TRBJ2-7, with 10 bases that match TRBD1. The CDR3 has 14 amino acids. V gave up 3 bases and J gave up 3 bases; unmatched junction bases: 5. Germline CDR1 is DFQATT and CDR2 is SNEGSKA (reference sequence). The CDR3 coding sequence is TGCAGTGCTAGGCAGGGACAGGGGATCTACGAGCAGTACTTC. Its protein is CSARQGQGIYEQYF.

This clonotype was seen a handful of times. This chain joins TRBV27 and TRBJ2-5, with D perhaps matching TRBD1 (6 bases). The CDR3 loop spans 13 amino acids. Trimming took 5 bases from V and 3 from J, leaving 10 bases between them. Germline CDR1 reads MNHEY; CDR2 reads SMNVEV (reference sequence). The CDR3 DNA sequence: TGTGCCAGCAGTACCACAGGGAAAGAGACCCAGTACTTC. It translates to CASSTTGKETQYF.

This clonotype was found a few times. The chain is built from TRBV5-1 and TRBJ1-6; D may be TRBD1 (6 bases). The V end lost 0 bases, the J end lost 11 bases, and 12 bases lay between the germline ends. The CDR3 runs 14 residues. The germline V gene has CDR1 SGHRS and CDR2 YFSETQ. CDR3 region: CASSLGNRDPPLHF. The CDR3 DNA reads TGCGCCAGCAGCTTGGGTAACAGGGATCCACCCCTCCACTTT. The full variable domain, its missing parts supplied by reference TRBV5-1 and TRBJ1-6, is KAGVTQTPRYLIKTRGQQVTLSCSPISGHRSVSWYQQTPGQGLQFLFEYFSETQRNKGNFPGRFSGRQFSNSRSEMNVSTLELGDSALYLCASSLGNRDPPLHFGNGTRLTVT.

The count of this clonotype is one. The gene calls are TRBV19 and TRBJ2-2; TRBD1 is a possible D gene (6 bases). From germline, CDR1 is LNHDA and CDR2 SQIVND (reference sequence). With 8 bases removed from V and 1 base from J, the gap between germline ends came to 11 bases. This CDR3 spans 14 amino acids. The CDR3 loop reads CASLDRVNTGELFF. CDR3 DNA: TGTGCCAGTCTGGACAGAGTGAACACCGGGGAGCTGTTTTTT.

The chain employs TRBV20-1 and TRBJ2-3, with 7 bases identical to TRBD2. This CDR3 comprises 12 residues. The ends lost 3 bases at V and 4 bases at J; junction bases unmatched: 1. The germline V gene encodes CDR1 DFQATT and CDR2 SNEGSKA (reference sequence). The CDR3 spells CSASREADTQYF. The CDR3 bases are TGCAGTGCTAGTCGGGAGGCAGATACGCAGTATTTT.

This clonotype came up many times. This rearrangement joins TRBV20-1 to TRBJ2-1; 12 nucleotides agree with TRBD1. Germline CDR1 reads DFQATT; CDR2 reads SNEGSKA (reference sequence). V trimming: 3 bases; J trimming: 6 bases; junction bases outside the gene matches: 3. The CDR3 is 14 residues long. The chain's CDR3 is CSAREGQGANEQFF. The CDR3 coding sequence is TGCAGTGCTAGGGAGGGACAGGGGGCCAATGAGCAGTTCTTC.

This clonotype was detected ten times or more. This chain joins TRBV7-2 and TRBJ2-7, with TRBD1 matching over 7 bases. The germline V gene has CDR1 SGHTA and CDR2 FQGNSA. The CDR3 contains 13 residues. The trim removed 4 bases at V and 6 bases at J, leaving 6 bases unmatched. As DNA, the CDR3 is TGTGCCAGCAGCTCCACCGGGACAGTCGAGCAGTACTTC. Encoded protein: CASSSTGTVEQYF. The variable domain in full, completed from reference TRBV7-2 and TRBJ2-7, reads GAGVSQSPSNKVTEKGKDVELRCDPISGHTALYWYRQSLGQGLEFLIYFQGNSAPDKSGLPSDRFSAERTGGSVSTLTIQRTQQEDSAVYLCASSSTGTVEQYFGPGTRLTVT.

Many counts were recorded for this clonotype. The chain joins TRBV18 to TRBJ2-5, with 8 bases matching TRBD1. Losses at the gene ends were 6 bases for V and 3 bases for J; bases not matched to a gene: 9. This CDR3 has 15 residues. Germline V CDR1 and CDR2: KGHSH, LQKENI. DNA for the CDR3: TGTGCCAGCTCTCGAGACAGGGGTCCTGAAGAGACCCAGTACTTC. The encoded protein is CASSRDRGPEETQYF.

This clonotype was observed many times. This sequence joins TRBV5-6 and TRBJ2-6; a weak D match, TRBD1 (5 bases). The V gene lost 1 base and the J gene lost 8 bases, with 10 bases spanning the gap. The CDR3 consists of 14 residues. CDR1 and CDR2 from the germline V gene are SGHDT and YYEEEE. DNA for the CDR3: TGTGCCAGCAGCTTGTCGCAGGGTTCCAACGTCCTGACTTTC. Its protein is CASSLSQGSNVLTF.

V usage is TRBV11-3 and J usage is TRBJ2-1, with 7 bases aligning to TRBD2. The V gene's germline CDR1 is SGHNT and CDR2 YENEEA. The V gene end was trimmed by 3 bases and the J gene end by 8 bases; junction bases not matched to a gene: 7. The CDR3 is made up of 14 amino acids. The CDR3: CASSLLAVLDEQFF. The DNA for the CDR3 is TGTGCCAGCAGCTTGCTAGCGGTTTTGGATGAGCAGTTCTTC.

V is TRBV6-1 and J is TRBJ2-3; TRBD1 agrees at 12 bases. V shed 6 bases and J 12 bases; nucleotides not matched to a gene: 10. Germline loops: CDR1 MNHNS, CDR2 SASEGT. The CDR3 extends over 14 amino acids. The CDR3 DNA is TGTGCCAGCAGCCTTGGGACAGGGGGCCCTCTTCAGTATTTT. It encodes CASSLGTGGPLQYF.